This T cell receptor (beta chain) was captured by sequencing in a study of control samples from healthy donors and cancer patients (TCRdb year 2020). The library relied on the immunoSEQ multiplex PCR assay. TCRdb took over this immuneACCESS table, retaining in-frame rearrangements with V and J assigned. Such tables are incomplete; in checked studies, under half of the missing clones stem from an unresolved V gene, and the remainder is unexplained. The sample includes approximately 53,000 clones, with 85% to 95% observed a single time. Around 0.9% of the sample belongs to the ten largest clones. The CDR3 starts with the cysteine, ends with the phenylalanine, and has 16 residues. The DNA shown is the 48-base CDR3, in frame from base 1. V was cut back by 3 bases and J by 4 bases, leaving a gap of 16 bases between them. In the germline V gene, CDR1 corresponds to MGHRA and CDR2 to YSYEKL. Remarks on this clone: Its antigen specificity is not known. One base away there is no much larger clone; base qualities are not given.

The rearranged chain carries TRBV4-1 and TRBJ2-1, with the D gene not clear enough to name. The origin of this receptor is a man aged 25-45 years with colorectal cancer. Sample: PBMCs. The sequenced DNA: TGCGCCAGCAGCCACTATACAAGGGAAGGGTACAATGAGCAGTTCTTC. This gives the protein CASSHYTREGYNEQFF.